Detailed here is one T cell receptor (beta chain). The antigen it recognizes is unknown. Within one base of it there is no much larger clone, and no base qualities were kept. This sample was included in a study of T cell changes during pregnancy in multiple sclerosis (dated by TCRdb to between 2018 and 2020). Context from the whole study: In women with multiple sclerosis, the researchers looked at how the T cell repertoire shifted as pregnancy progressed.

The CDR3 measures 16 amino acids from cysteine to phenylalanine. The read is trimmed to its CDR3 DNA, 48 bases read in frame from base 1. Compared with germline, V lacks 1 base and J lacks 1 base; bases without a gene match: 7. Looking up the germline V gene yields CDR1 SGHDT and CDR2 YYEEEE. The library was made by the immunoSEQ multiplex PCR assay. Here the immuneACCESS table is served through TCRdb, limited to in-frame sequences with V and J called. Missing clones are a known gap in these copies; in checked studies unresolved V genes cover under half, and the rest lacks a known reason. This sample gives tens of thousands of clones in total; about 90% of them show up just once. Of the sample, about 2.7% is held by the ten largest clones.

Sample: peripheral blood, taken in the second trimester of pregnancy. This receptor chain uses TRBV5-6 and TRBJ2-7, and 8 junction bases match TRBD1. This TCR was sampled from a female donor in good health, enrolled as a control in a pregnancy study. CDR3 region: CASSLLGDRLSYEQYF. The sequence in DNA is TGTGCCAGCAGCTTGCTCGGGGACAGGTTATCCTACGAGCAGTACTTC.